This entry features one T cell receptor beta chain sequence. Its cognate antigen is unknown. The data are from a study of cytomegalovirus exposure and HLA in healthy donors. Study findings and constraints: Owing to their indistinguishability, certain V segments, notably TRBV6-2 and TRBV6-3, were excluded.

Germline V lookup: CDR1 LNHDA, CDR2 SQIVND (reference sequence). CDR3 length equals 13 residues. The V gene lost 7 bases and the J gene lost 3 bases, with 12 bases spanning the gap. Primers for the PCR totalled 60 Vbeta and 13 Jbeta. This table comes from immunoSEQ multiplex PCR, and its TCRdb copy is limited to in-frame clones, with some not included. The sample records about 170,000 clones, 75% being singletons. The material sequenced was PBMCs. This receptor was identified in a woman in her fifties or sixties in good health and CMV-seropositive. The chain uses TRBV19 and TRBJ1-1, with TRBD1 as a possible D gene (5 bases). Here the CDR3 reads CASTWRGDTEAFF. DNA for the CDR3: TGTGCCAGTACCTGGCGGGGGGACACTGAAGCTTTCTTT.